The subject of this entry is one T cell receptor beta chain. This record comes from a study of blood T cells in healthy people across ages. The authors ran a second PCR of about 6 to 11 cycles using a sample-barcoded 5' primer and a J-beta primer mix. All cDNA molecules were each tagged by a template-switch adaptor with 12 random nucleotides. TCRdb used MiXCR to reprocess the 5' RACE reads, holding one entry per CDR3 protein. Altogether fewer than 1,000,000 distinct CDR3 sequences are present, under 45% being singletons, with the ten largest covering approximately 20%. The receptor was derived from a man in his sixties in good health. The specimen was blood.

In DNA form, the CDR3 reads TGCGCCAGCAGCTACCAGGGGGGACGGACAATAGATACGCAGTATTTT. Amino acid sequence: CASSYQGGRTIDTQYF. This rearrangement joins TRBV5-1 to TRBJ2-3; D is possibly TRBD1 (7 bases). The germline gives CDR1 SGHRS, CDR2 YFSETQ. CDR3 length: 16 amino acids. V lost 3 bases and J lost 5, with 19 bases in between.